These 26 T cell receptor beta chains share one sample of origin, sequenced in a study of blood T cell repertoires in COVID-19. Data came from immunoSEQ multiplex PCR; TCRdb stores just in-frame clones and leaves some out. The data contain 65,000 to 85,000 clones, 80% to 90% of them singletons. Sequences were obtained from peripheral blood. The receptors originated from a woman aged 18-29 years with acute or convalescent COVID-19.

The chain employs TRBV4-3 and TRBJ2-3; TRBD2 aligns across 9 bases. This CDR3 has 17 amino acids. Trimming at V came to 3 bases and at J to 8 bases, leaving 15 bases not matched to a gene. The germline CDR1 and CDR2 sequences are LGHNA and YSLEER. The CDR3 nucleotides read TGCGCCAGCAGCCAGGAACGAGGAGGGCGGGAGGGGGGTACGCAGTATTTT. Its protein is CASSQERGGREGGTQYF.

The chain uses TRBV27 and TRBJ2-7; TRBD1 agrees at 12 bases. Germline values: CDR1 MNHEY, CDR2 SMNVEV (reference sequence). The CDR3 runs 14 residues. With V trimmed by 6 bases and J by 7 bases, 7 bases remained unmatched. This CDR3 reads CASSPGQGAGEQYF. CDR3 DNA: TGTGCCAGCAGCCCGGGACAGGGGGCGGGGGAGCAGTACTTC.

This chain connects TRBV30 to TRBJ2-3; TRBD2 agrees at 8 bases. The germline CDR1 and CDR2 sequences are GTSNPN and SVGIG (reference sequence). This CDR3 is built from 15 residues. The V segment lost 4 bases and the J segment 2 bases; nucleotides outside the gene matches: 8. The CDR3 region has the DNA TGTGCCTGGACGGGCGCGGGGGGCTTCACAGATACGCAGTATTTT. As protein: CAWTGAGGFTDTQYF.

The chain is built from TRBV28 and TRBJ1-5; D may be TRBD1 (5 bases). Trimming stripped 6 bases from V and 6 bases from J, with 15 bases between. This CDR3 comprises 14 residues. CDR1 and CDR2 (germline): MDHEN, SYDVKM. The CDR3 coding sequence is TGTGCCAGCAGATTGGCCCTCGGGGGTCAGCCCCAGCATTTT. Protein: CASRLALGGQPQHF.

The gene calls are TRBV6-5 and TRBJ2-1; 12 nucleotides align to TRBD2. This CDR3 contains 15 residues. Unmatched junction bases numbered 5, after V lost 5 bases and J lost 6 bases. Germline loops: CDR1 MNHEY, CDR2 SVGAGI. The CDR3 DNA sequence: TGTGCCAGCAGTACTGGGACTAGCGGGCGCAATGAGCAGTTCTTC. Amino acid sequence: CASSTGTSGRNEQFF.

This clone was recorded only once. The J gene is TRBJ1-2, the V gene TRBV11-2, with TRBD1 identical over 10 bases. Losses at the gene ends were 0 bases for V and 8 bases for J; bases not matched to a gene: 3. Germline loops: CDR1 SGHAT, CDR2 FQNNGV. This CDR3 spans 14 amino acids. CDR3 sequence (DNA): TGTGCCAGCAGCTTAGATGGGACAGGGGCCGGCTACACCTTC. Residues: CASSLDGTGAGYTF.

This rearrangement joins TRBV4-3 to TRBJ1-3; D is uncertain. Trimming took 0 bases from V and 0 from J, leaving 12 bases between them. Germline assignment: CDR1 LGHNA and CDR2 YSLEER. The CDR3 sequence is 17 residues long. CDR3 residues: CASSQESGRNSGNTIYF. The CDR3 coding sequence is TGCGCCAGCAGCCAAGAGAGCGGCAGAAACTCTGGAAACACCATATATTTT.

The chain recombines TRBV7-2 with TRBJ2-2; 7 positions agree with TRBD1. Germline loops: CDR1 SGHTA, CDR2 FQGNSA. The CDR3 loop spans 14 amino acids. The ends lost 5 bases at V and 8 bases at J; junction bases unmatched: 8. CDR3 nucleotide sequence: TGTGCCAGCAGCCCAGACAGGGTTGCAGGGGAGCTGTTTTTT. This sequence encodes CASSPDRVAGELFF.

The chain recombines TRBV10-2 with TRBJ2-2; 10 bases are shared with TRBD2. V shed 6 bases and J 5 bases; nucleotides not matched to a gene: 6. Germline CDR1 is WSHSY and CDR2 is SAAADI. The CDR3 sequence is 15 residues long. As DNA, the CDR3 is TGCGCCAGCAGGCCAAGCGGGGGGGGGACCGGGGAGCTGTTTTTT. It translates to CASRPSGGGTGELFF.

CDR3 DNA: TGTGCCTGGAGTAGCGGGGGCGGGACAGATACGCAGTATTTT. Amino acid sequence: CAWSSGGGTDTQYF. This chain uses TRBV30 with TRBJ2-3, with 8 bases fitting TRBD2. Unmatched junction bases numbered 4, after V lost 2 bases and J lost 3 bases. The CDR3 has 14 amino acids. The V gene's germline CDR1 is GTSNPN and CDR2 SVGIG (reference sequence).

The rearrangement joins TRBV5-1 to TRBJ2-3; D is perhaps TRBD2 (5 bases). Germline loops: CDR1 SGHRS, CDR2 YFSETQ. Trimming took off 1 base at V and 1 base at J, with 7 bases between the two ends. This CDR3 has 14 residues. The CDR3 DNA sequence: TGCGCCAGCAGCTTGTCCGGGGGCACAGATACGCAGTATTTT. This translates into CASSLSGGTDTQYF. Combining the CDR3 with reference TRBV5-1 and TRBJ2-3 gives the whole variable domain KAGVTQTPRYLIKTRGQQVTLSCSPISGHRSVSWYQQTPGQGLQFLFEYFSETQRNKGNFPGRFSGRQFSNSRSEMNVSTLELGDSALYLCASSLSGGTDTQYFGPGTRLTVL.

The chain couples TRBV9 to TRBJ1-4; D might be TRBD1 (5 bases). The germline gives CDR1 SGDLS, CDR2 YYNGEE. This CDR3 comprises 15 residues. The ends were cut back, 4 bases at V and 5 bases at J, with 15 bases in the middle. The CDR3 loop reads CASSPGGPVNEKLFF. The CDR3 DNA sequence: TGTGCCAGCAGCCCCGGGGGACCGGTGAATGAAAAACTGTTTTTT. Full variable domain (rest looked up from reference TRBV9 and TRBJ1-4): DSGVTQTPKHLITATGQRVTLRCSPRSGDLSVYWYQQSLDQGLQFLIQYYNGEERAKGNILERFSAQQFPDLHSELNLSSLELGDSALYFCASSPGGPVNEKLFFGSGTQLSVL.

The CDR3 spells CASSSGTGGTEAFF. The CDR3 coding sequence is TGTGCCAGCAGTTCCGGGACAGGGGGCACTGAAGCTTTCTTT. The chain joins TRBV3-1 (or the pseudogene TRBV3-2) to TRBJ1-1; 11 bases fit TRBD1. The germline CDR1 and CDR2 sequences are LGHDT and YNNKEL (reference sequence). This CDR3 is built from 14 residues. V shed 6 bases, J shed 4 bases, and the junction held 4 bases outside the gene matches.

The gene calls are TRBV5-6 and TRBJ1-2; D gene unclear. Per germline, CDR1 SGHDT and CDR2 YYEEEE. The CDR3 consists of 16 residues. Trimming cost V 2 bases and J 2 bases, with 16 bases left between them. CDR3 in DNA: TGTGCCAGCAGCTTACGGGTAGACCAACGAAACTATGGCTACACCTTC. Translated, it gives CASSLRVDQRNYGYTF.

The chain carries TRBV30 and TRBJ1-6; 11 nucleotides align to TRBD1. The J segment lost 8 bases and the V segment lost 8 bases, leaving 8 bases of the junction unmatched. Germline values: CDR1 GTSNPN, CDR2 SVGIG (reference sequence). The CDR3 is made up of 14 amino acids. In nucleotides, the CDR3 is TGTGCCCCCGAGGACAGGGGGCATGATTCACCCCTCCACTTT. Translated: CAPEDRGHDSPLHF.

The V and J genes are TRBV6-2 or TRBV6-3 and TRBJ1-1; D might be TRBD1 (6 bases). The CDR3 extends over 15 amino acids. Per the germline V gene, CDR1 is MNHEY and CDR2 is SVGEGT. The germline V and J ends were trimmed by 0 bases and 5 bases, with 13 bases remaining between them. DNA of the CDR3: TGTGCCAGCAGTTACTCGGGGGCAGGGAAAACTGAAGCTTTCTTT. Its translation: CASSYSGAGKTEAFF.

This clone has only a few counts. The chain couples TRBV20-1 to TRBJ1-1; weak D call: TRBD1 (5 bases). The CDR3 contains 11 residues. V was pared by 5 bases and J by 6 bases, with 10 bases between. Germline loops: CDR1 DFQATT, CDR2 SNEGSKA (reference sequence). CDR3 region: CSAPGRSEAFF. The CDR3 DNA reads TGCAGTGCTCCAGGGAGGTCTGAAGCTTTCTTT.

The gene calls are TRBV28 and TRBJ2-1, with TRBD2 identical over 13 bases. The V and J ends lost 3 bases and 8 bases, in that order; junction bases with no gene match: 7. This CDR3 spans 16 amino acids. Germline CDR1 is MDHEN and CDR2 is SYDVKM. The CDR3 nucleotides are TGTGCCAGCAGTTTTACTAGCGGGGGGGGTATCGATGAGCAGTTCTTC. Translating gives CASSFTSGGGIDEQFF.

This clone was observed a handful of times. The chain is built from TRBV7-8 and TRBJ1-4; 9 bases agree with TRBD1. V lost 5 bases to trimming and J lost 7 bases; unmatched junction nucleotides: 11. This CDR3 is built from 16 residues. Germline CDR1 reads SGHVS; CDR2 reads FQNEAQ. The CDR3 reads CASSLTTGQGLEKLFF. In DNA, the CDR3 is TGTGCCAGCAGCCTTACTACGGGACAGGGTCTTGAAAAACTGTTTTTT.

The chain couples TRBV5-8 to TRBJ1-5; the D is unclear. The CDR3 length is 12 residues. V lost 4 bases and J 0 bases, leaving 2 bases between the germline ends. Per the germline V gene, CDR1 is SGHTS and CDR2 is YDEGEE. CDR3 sequence (DNA): TGTGCCAGCAGCCTTAGCAATCAGCCCCAGCATTTT. It encodes CASSLSNQPQHF.

This sequence joins TRBV27 and TRBJ1-1; 7 positions match TRBD1. The junction had 5 bases not matched to a gene; V was cut back by 6 bases and J by 1 base. The CDR3 runs 14 residues. From germline, CDR1 is MNHEY and CDR2 SMNVEV (reference sequence). The CDR3 loop is CASSSPGGNTEAFF. For the CDR3, the DNA is TGTGCCAGCAGCTCTCCAGGGGGGAACACTGAAGCTTTCTTT.

This chain links TRBV10-3 with TRBJ1-4; 9 positions agree with TRBD1. The CDR3 extends over 16 amino acids. With 3 bases clipped from V and 7 bases from J, the junction kept 9 bases outside the gene matches. Germline V CDR1 and CDR2: ENHRY, SYGVKD. The CDR3 nucleotides are TGTGCCATCAGTGAAGGGGACAGGGCTTTAAGTGAAAAACTGTTTTTT. Amino acid sequence: CAISEGDRALSEKLFF.

The gene calls are TRBV7-9 and TRBJ2-7; 7 positions match TRBD1. The CDR3 extends over 14 amino acids. J lost 0 bases, V lost 5 bases, and 4 bases had no gene match. Germline CDR1 and CDR2: SEHNR and FQNEAQ (reference sequence). In DNA form, the CDR3 reads TGTGCCAGCAGCAAGGACAGGACCTCCTACGAGCAGTACTTC. Its protein product is CASSKDRTSYEQYF.

The V call is TRBV4-2, the J call TRBJ1-2; 11 nucleotides agree with TRBD1. CDR1 and CDR2 from the germline V gene are LGHNA and YNFKEQ. J lost 4 bases, V lost 1 base, and 2 bases had no gene match. This CDR3 has 15 residues. CDR3 region: CASSQGTGGSYGYTF. As DNA, the CDR3 is TGTGCCAGCAGCCAAGGGACAGGGGGCTCCTATGGCTACACCTTC.

The chain uses TRBV5-1 and TRBJ2-2; a possible D gene is TRBD1 (5 bases). The germline V and J ends were trimmed by 5 bases and 3 bases, with 11 bases remaining between them. The germline CDR1 and CDR2 sequences are SGHRS and YFSETQ. This CDR3 is 14 amino acids long. The CDR3 spells CASSVSGYTGELFF. In DNA form, the CDR3 reads TGCGCCAGCAGTGTTTCAGGGTACACCGGGGAGCTGTTTTTT.

V usage is TRBV28 and J usage is TRBJ1-5; 7 nucleotides agree with TRBD1. Germline loops: CDR1 MDHEN, CDR2 SYDVKM. Losses at the gene ends were 6 bases for V and 9 bases for J; bases not matched to a gene: 2. The CDR3 runs to 11 residues. This CDR3 reads CASRYRGPQHF. The DNA for the CDR3 is TGTGCCAGCAGGTACAGGGGGCCCCAGCATTTT.